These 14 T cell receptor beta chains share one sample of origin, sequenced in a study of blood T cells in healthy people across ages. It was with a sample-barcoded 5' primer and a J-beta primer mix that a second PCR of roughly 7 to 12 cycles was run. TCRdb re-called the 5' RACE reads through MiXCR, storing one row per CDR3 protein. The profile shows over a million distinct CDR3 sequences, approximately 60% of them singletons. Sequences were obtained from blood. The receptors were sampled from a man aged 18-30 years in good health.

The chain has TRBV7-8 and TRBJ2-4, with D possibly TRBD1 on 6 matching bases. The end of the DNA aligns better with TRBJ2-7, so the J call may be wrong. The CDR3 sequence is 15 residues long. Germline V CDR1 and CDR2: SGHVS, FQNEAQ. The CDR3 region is CASSLSLDRPYEQYF. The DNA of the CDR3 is TGTGCCAGCAGCTTATCCTTGGACAGACCCTACGAGCAGTACTTC.

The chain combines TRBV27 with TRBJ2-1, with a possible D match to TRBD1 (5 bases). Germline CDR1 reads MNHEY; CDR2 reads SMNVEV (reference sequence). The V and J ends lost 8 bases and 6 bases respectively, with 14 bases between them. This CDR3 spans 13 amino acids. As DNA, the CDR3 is TGTGCCAGCGGGCCACAGGTTTTCAATGAGCAGTTCTTC. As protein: CASGPQVFNEQFF.

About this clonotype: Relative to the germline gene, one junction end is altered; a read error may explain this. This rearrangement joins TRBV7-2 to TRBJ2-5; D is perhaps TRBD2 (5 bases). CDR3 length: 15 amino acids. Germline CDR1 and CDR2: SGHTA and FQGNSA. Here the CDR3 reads CASSLGRVGSETQYF. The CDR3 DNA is TGCGCCAGCAGCCTAGGGAGAGTTGGTTCGGAGACCCAGTACTTC.

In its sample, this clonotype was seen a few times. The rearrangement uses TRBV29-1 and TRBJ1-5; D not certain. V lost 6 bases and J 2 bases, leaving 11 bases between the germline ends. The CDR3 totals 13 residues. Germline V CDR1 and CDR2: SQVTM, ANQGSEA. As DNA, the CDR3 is TGCAGCGTCGTGGGCTCAGGCAATCAGCCCCAGCATTTT. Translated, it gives CSVVGSGNQPQHF.

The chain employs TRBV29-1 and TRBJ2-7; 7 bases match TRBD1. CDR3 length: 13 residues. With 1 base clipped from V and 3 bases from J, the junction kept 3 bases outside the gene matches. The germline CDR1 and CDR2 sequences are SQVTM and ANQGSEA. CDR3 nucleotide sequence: TGCAGCGTTGAAGGGACAGGACTCTACGAGCAGTACTTC. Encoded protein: CSVEGTGLYEQYF.

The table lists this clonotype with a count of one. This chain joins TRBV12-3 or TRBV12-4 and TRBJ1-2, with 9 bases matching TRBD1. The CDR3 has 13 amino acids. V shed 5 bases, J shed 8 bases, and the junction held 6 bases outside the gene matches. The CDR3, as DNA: TGTGCCAGCAGTCGGACAGGGGACGGAGGCTACACCTTC. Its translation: CASSRTGDGGYTF.

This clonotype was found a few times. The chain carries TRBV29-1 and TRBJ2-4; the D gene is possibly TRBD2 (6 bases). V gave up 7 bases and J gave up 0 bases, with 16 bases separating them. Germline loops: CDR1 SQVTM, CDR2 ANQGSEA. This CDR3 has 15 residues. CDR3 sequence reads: CSAQRPGEAKNIQYF. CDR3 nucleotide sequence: TGCAGCGCCCAACGTCCGGGGGAAGCCAAAAACATTCAGTACTTC.

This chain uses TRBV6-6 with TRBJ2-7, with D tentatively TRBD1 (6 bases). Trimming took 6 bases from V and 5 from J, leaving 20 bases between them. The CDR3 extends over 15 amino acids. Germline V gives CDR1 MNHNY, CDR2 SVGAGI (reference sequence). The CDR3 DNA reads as TGTGCCAGCAGCAACCCAGGGGATTGGGCCGACGAGCAGTACTTC. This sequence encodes CASSNPGDWADEQYF.

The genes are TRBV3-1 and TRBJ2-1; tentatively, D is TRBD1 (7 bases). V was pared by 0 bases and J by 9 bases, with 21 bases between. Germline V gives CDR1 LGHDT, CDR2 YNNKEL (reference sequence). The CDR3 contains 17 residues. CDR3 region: CASSQDFRTGHGSEQFF. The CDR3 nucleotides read TGTGCCAGCAGCCAAGACTTTAGGACAGGTCACGGGAGTGAGCAGTTCTTC.

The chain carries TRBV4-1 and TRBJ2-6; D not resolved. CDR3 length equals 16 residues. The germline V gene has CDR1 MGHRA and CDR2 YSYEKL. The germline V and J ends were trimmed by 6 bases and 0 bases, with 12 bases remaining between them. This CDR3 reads CASSPGPNSGANVLTF. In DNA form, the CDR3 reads TGCGCCAGCAGTCCCGGGCCCAACTCTGGGGCCAACGTCCTGACTTTC.

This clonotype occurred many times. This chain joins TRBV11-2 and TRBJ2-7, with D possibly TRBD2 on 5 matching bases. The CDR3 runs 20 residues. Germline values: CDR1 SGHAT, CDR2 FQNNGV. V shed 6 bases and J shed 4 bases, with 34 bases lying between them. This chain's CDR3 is CASRHVARKPSPHSKYEQYF. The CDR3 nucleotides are TGTGCCAGCAGACATGTAGCGAGGAAACCCTCTCCACATTCCAAATACGAGCAGTACTTC.

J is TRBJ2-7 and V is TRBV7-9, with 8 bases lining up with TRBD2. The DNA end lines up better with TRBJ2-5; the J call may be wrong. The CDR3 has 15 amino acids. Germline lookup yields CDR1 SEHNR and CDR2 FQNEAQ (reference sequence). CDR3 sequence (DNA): TGTGCCAGCAGCCCCGCCGGGGCGGGAGGAGAGACCCAGTACTTC. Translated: CASSPAGAGGETQYF.

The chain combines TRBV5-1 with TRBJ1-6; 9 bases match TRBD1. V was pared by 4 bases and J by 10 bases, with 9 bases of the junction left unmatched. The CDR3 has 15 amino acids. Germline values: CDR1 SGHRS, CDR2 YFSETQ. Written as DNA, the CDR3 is TGCGCCAGCAGCCTCTCCGGGACAGGGAGATCACCCCTCCACTTT. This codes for CASSLSGTGRSPLHF.

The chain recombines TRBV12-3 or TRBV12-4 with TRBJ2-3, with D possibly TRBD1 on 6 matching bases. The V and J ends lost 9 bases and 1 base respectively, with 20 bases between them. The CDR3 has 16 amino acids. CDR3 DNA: TGTGCCAGTAAAAGGGGGTGGCGCCACGGCACAGATACGCAGTATTTT. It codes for CASKRGWRHGTDTQYF.